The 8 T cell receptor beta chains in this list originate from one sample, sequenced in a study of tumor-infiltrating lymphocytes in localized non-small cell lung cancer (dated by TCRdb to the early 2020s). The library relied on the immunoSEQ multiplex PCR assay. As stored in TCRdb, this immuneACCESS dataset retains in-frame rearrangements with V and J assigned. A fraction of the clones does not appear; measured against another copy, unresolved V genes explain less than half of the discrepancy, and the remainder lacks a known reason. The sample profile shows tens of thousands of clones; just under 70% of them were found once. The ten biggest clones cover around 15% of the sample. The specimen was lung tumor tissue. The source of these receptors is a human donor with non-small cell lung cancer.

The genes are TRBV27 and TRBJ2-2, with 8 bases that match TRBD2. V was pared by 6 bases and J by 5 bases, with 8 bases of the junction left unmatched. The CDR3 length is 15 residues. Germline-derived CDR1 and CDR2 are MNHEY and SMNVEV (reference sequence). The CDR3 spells CASRAGTRRTGELFF. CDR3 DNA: TGTGCCAGCAGGGCGGGGACTAGGAGAACCGGGGAGCTGTTTTTT.

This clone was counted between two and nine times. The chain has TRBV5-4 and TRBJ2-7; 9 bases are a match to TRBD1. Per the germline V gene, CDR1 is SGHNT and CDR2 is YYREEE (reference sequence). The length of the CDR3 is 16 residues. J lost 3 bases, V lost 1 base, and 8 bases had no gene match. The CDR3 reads CASSLNPTGGIYEQYF. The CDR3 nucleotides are TGTGCCAGCAGCTTGAACCCGACAGGGGGTATCTACGAGCAGTACTTC.

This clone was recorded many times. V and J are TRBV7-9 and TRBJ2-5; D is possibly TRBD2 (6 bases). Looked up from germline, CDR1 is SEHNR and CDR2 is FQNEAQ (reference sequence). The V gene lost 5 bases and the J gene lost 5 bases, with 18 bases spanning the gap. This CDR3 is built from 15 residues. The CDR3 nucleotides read TGTGCCAGCAGCCCATCATCAGGGAGGCTCGAGACCCAGTACTTC. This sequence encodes CASSPSSGRLETQYF.

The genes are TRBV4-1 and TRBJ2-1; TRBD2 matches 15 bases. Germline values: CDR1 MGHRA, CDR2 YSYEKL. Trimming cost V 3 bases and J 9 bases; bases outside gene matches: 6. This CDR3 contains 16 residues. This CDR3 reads CASSHHGLAGGGEQFF. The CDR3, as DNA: TGCGCCAGCAGCCATCACGGACTAGCGGGAGGGGGTGAGCAGTTCTTC.

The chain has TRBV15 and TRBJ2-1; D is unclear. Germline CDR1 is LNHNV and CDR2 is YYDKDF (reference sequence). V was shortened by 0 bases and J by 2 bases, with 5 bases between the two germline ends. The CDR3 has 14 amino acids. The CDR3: CATSRDLTYNEQFF. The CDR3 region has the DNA TGTGCCACCAGCAGAGATTTGACCTACAATGAGCAGTTCTTC.

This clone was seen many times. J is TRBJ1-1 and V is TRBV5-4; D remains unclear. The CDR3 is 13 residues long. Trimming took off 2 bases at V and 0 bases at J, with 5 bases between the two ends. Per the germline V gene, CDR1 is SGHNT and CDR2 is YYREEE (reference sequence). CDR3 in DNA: TGTGCCAGCAGCTTAAGGTTGAACACTGAAGCTTTCTTT. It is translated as CASSLRLNTEAFF.

The CDR3 DNA sequence: TGTGCCAGCAGCCCCGGGGATCCTAAGCAGTACTTC. As protein: CASSPGDPKQYF. The V and J genes are TRBV9 and TRBJ2-7; D is perhaps TRBD2 (5 bases). V lost 4 bases and J 8 bases, leaving 13 bases between the germline ends. The CDR3 length is 12 residues. CDR1 and CDR2 from the germline V gene are SGDLS and YYNGEE.

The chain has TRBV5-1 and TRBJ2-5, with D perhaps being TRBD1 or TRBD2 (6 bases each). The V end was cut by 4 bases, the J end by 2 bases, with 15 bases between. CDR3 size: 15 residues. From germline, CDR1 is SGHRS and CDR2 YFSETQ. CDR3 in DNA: TGCGCCAGCAGCCCGAGGGGGGAGGCTCAAGAGACCCAGTACTTC. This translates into CASSPRGEAQETQYF.